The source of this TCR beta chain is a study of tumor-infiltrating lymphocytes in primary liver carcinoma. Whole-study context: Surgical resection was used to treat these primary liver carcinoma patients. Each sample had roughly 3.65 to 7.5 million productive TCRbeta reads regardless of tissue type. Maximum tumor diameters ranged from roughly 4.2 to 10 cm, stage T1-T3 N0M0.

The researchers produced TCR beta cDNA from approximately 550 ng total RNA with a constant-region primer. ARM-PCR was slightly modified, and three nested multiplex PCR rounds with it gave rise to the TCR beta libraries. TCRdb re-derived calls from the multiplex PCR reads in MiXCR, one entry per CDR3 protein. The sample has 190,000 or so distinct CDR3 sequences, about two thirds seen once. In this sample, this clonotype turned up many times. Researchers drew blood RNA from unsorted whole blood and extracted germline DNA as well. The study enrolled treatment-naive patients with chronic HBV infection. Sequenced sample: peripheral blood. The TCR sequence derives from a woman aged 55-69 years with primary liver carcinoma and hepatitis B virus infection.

The CDR3 DNA reads TGTGCCAGCAGTTACCCCGGGACTAGCGGAACTAATAGCTCCTACGAGCAGTACTTC. Its protein is CASSYPGTSGTNSSYEQYF. This chain uses TRBV6-2 or TRBV6-3 with TRBJ2-7; 11 positions match TRBD2. This CDR3 comprises 19 residues. Germline V gives CDR1 MNHEY, CDR2 SVGEGT. V was clipped by 2 bases and J by 0 bases; unmatched bases: 12.